This T cell receptor (beta chain) was identified in a study of blood T cell repertoires in COVID-19. Methods used by the authors: Estimation of nucleated cell counts was performed using reference gene primer amplification. Only in-frame clones appear in the TCRdb table, and some are missing; sequencing was by immunoSEQ multiplex PCR. Clone size and the V and J calls come from that table; the DNA yielded D and trimming. The sample includes a few hundred thousand clones, 70% to 90% seen only once; the top ten take 2.2%. This clone was seen a single time. Sequencing input: PBMCs or T cells enriched from blood (not recorded which). The TCR comes from a man aged 25-40 years who had recovered from COVID-19.

The DNA of the CDR3 is TGTGCCAGCAGCGTACCTAGCGGAAGCACAGATACGCAGTATTTT. Protein: CASSVPSGSTDTQYF. The chain employs TRBV9 and TRBJ2-3; 7 bases agree with TRBD2. Trimming cost V 1 base and J 0 bases; bases outside gene matches: 2. CDR1 and CDR2 (germline): SGDLS, YYNGEE. The CDR3 is made up of 15 amino acids.